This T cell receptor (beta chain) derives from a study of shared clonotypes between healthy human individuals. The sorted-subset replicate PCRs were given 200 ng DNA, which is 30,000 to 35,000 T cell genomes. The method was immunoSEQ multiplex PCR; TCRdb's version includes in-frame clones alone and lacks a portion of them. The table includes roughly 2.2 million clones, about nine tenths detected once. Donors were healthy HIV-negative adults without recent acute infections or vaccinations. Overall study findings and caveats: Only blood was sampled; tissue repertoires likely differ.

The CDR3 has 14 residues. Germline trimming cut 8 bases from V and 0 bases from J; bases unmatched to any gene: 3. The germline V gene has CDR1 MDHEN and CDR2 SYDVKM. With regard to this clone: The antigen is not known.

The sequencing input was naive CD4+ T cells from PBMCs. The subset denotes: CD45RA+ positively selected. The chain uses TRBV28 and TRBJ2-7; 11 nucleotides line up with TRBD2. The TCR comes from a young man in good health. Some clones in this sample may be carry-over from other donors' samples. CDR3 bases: TGTGCCAGCCAGGGACTAGCGGCCTCCTACGAGCAGTACTTC. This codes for CASQGLAASYEQYF.